This section outlines one T cell receptor (beta chain) sequence together with its context. The CDR3 runs 14 residues. CDR1 and CDR2 from the germline V gene are LNHDA and SQIVND (reference sequence). V lost 0 bases, J lost 7 bases, and 9 bases lay in between. Naive CD8 populations comprised CD45RO-negative cells positively selected for CCR7, excluding terminally differentiated effector memory CD45RA+ cells. The sample comes from a study of shared clonotypes between healthy human individuals. Study background: Per donor, CD8 memory used one plate, CD8 naive used two, CD4 memory used three and CD4 naive used three.

Clones were sequenced by immunoSEQ multiplex PCR, and TCRdb holds only the in-frame ones, with some missing. The sample contains over 2 million clones, roughly 95% of which appear only once. What was sequenced was naive CD8+ T cells sorted from blood. This receptor was obtained from a man aged 18 to 30 in good health. This rearrangement joins TRBV19 to TRBJ2-2; unclear D gene. CDR3 DNA: TGTGCCAGTAGTATAGATCTAGAGGACGGGGAGCTGTTTTTT. The encoded protein is CASSIDLEDGELFF.